This T cell receptor beta chain is from a study of T cell responses to AZD1222 COVID-19 vaccine (dated by TCRdb to about 2021). As for the study more broadly: Because spike-specific TCR depth and breadth did not differ between the two schedules, AZD1222 recipients who got a second dose at roughly 4 weeks were pooled with those who got a second dose at roughly 12 weeks. A total of over 230 trial participants underwent TCR sequencing, of whom 207 had received two doses of AZD1222 and about 26 had received two doses of the MenACWY control vaccine. Trial participants were enrolled by age into 18-55, 56-69 and 70-plus year subgroups, with roughly 160, 29 and 62 TCR-sequenced participants respectively. Summary of the overall study and its limitations: Because no samples from the day 14 peak response were available, repertoires could be characterized only after the peak T cell response. In the small 56-69-year group, the increase in depth fell short of significance, most likely because of low power. Spike-specific TCR breadth and depth rose significantly after two AZD1222 doses compared with day 0 and with MenACWY recipients. Reportedly, close to half of the unique spike-specific TCRs recognized epitopes lying outside the regions that are mutated in the B.1.351 and B.1.1.7 variants. Participants were mostly white British and included more females than males, and it was suggested by the authors that clonal diversity may have been underestimated. CD4 TCRs associated with the vaccine covered the entire spike protein, and the dominant responses were in regions 160-218 and 743-854. Only six AZD1222 recipients were SARS-CoV-2 seropositive at baseline, limiting conclusions about previously exposed vaccinees.

Read against the paper, the sample's time point label means: baseline before first vaccination. Vaccinee samples came from UK trials COV001 and COV002, including a single-blind randomized controlled phase 2/3 trial of AZD1222 (ChAdOx1 nCoV-19) in healthy adults. For TCRbeta chain sequencing, PBMC samples from trial participants were taken at day 0 and at day 28 after the second dose. As regards this clone: The clone's antigen remains unknown. No base qualities exist here, and no much larger clone lies one base off it.

The CDR3 regions of human TCRbeta chains were analyzed by immunosequencing. Per the source publication's procedure: Repertoire TCRs were checked for matches against a reference library of SARS-CoV-2-specific TCRs that had been generated using the MIRA antigen-specificity platform. Breadth was defined as the fraction of unique TCRs that were SARS-CoV-2-associated. Depth was defined as the fraction of total T cells that were SARS-CoV-2-associated. Using the MIRA data, each spike-specific TCR was assigned both to the spike region to which the TCR was reactive and to a CD4 or CD8 class. Log10-transformed breadth and depth values were compared by one-way ANOVA with Sidak's multiple comparisons tests. The table comes from immuneACCESS by way of TCRdb, which keeps in-frame sequences with V and J called. Part of the clones is missing from these tables; in studies checked, under half for an unresolved V gene and the rest for unknown reasons. The V and J calls and clone size were taken over from that table, and D and trimming were inferred from the DNA. For this sample there are 90,000 to 150,000 clones; approximately 88% appear just once. The leading ten clones occupy around 3.5% of the sample.

V loses 1 base of germline sequence and J loses 4 bases, and the interval between the two ends is 7 bases. Its CDR3 holds 13 amino acids, cysteine through phenylalanine. Only the CDR3 DNA stays, 39 bases, in frame from base 1. CDR1 and CDR2, per the germline V gene (reference sequence), are SEHNR and FQNEAQ. The source of this sequence is an adult in good health. Source: peripheral blood, taken on day 0 of AZD1222 vaccination. The chain couples TRBV7-9 to TRBJ1-1, with the D gene not confidently named. The DNA reads as follows: TGTGCCAGCAGCTTAGAACAGCTCACTGAAGCTTTCTTT. The translation is CASSLEQLTEAFF.